This passage covers 23 T cell receptor beta chains from one sample sequenced in a study of blood T cell repertoires in COVID-19. Libraries were prepared by immunoSEQ multiplex PCR; TCRdb keeps only in-frame clonotypes and omits some of them. The table has 250,000 to 300,000 clones, 75% to 90% seen once. Material for sequencing was peripheral blood. The source of these receptors is a woman aged 25 to 39 with active or convalescent COVID-19.

The gene calls are TRBV19 and TRBJ1-2; 9 bases are a match to TRBD1. J was trimmed by 3 bases and V by 4 bases; bases with no gene match: 6. This CDR3 contains 15 residues. Germline V gene lookup returns CDR1 LNHDA and CDR2 SQIVND (reference sequence). This CDR3 reads CASSTDRGTDYGYTF. CDR3 nucleotides: TGTGCCAGTAGTACGGACAGGGGTACGGACTATGGCTACACCTTC. The complete variable domain, with remaining parts taken from reference TRBV19 and TRBJ1-2, reads DGGITQSPKYLFRKEGQNVTLSCEQNLNHDAMYWYRQDPGQGLRLIYYSQIVNDFQKGDIAEGYSVSREKKESFPLTVTSAQKNPTAFYLCASSTDRGTDYGYTFGSGTRLTVV.

V is TRBV5-1 and J is TRBJ1-6, with 10 bases identical to TRBD1. CDR3 length: 17 amino acids. J lost 0 bases, V lost 6 bases, and 6 bases had no gene match. The V gene's germline CDR1 is SGHRS and CDR2 YFSETQ. The CDR3 spells CASTLGQGSSYNSPLHF. The CDR3 DNA reads TGCGCCAGCACCCTGGGACAGGGGAGCTCCTATAATTCACCCCTCCACTTT.

The CDR3 region has the DNA TGTGCCAGCAGTTTATCGGCAGGGGTAGGCTACACCTTC. Amino acid sequence: CASSLSAGVGYTF. The rearrangement joins TRBV27 to TRBJ1-2; TRBD1 might be the D (6 bases). The germline gives CDR1 MNHEY, CDR2 SMNVEV (reference sequence). CDR3 length: 13 amino acids. V gave up 0 bases and J gave up 8 bases, with 10 bases separating them.

The gene calls are TRBV3-1 (or the pseudogene TRBV3-2) and TRBJ2-3; TRBD2 is a possible D gene (5 bases). This CDR3 spans 13 amino acids. Germline V gene lookup returns CDR1 LGHDT and CDR2 YNNKEL (reference sequence). V was pared by 8 bases and J by 5 bases, with 14 bases between. The CDR3 protein is CASGLPGIDTQYF. The CDR3 DNA sequence: TGTGCCAGCGGCCTTCCGGGGATAGATACGCAGTATTTT.

This CDR3 is CAGEGSLNTEAFF. For the CDR3, the DNA is TGTGCCGGCGAGGGATCTTTGAACACTGAAGCTTTCTTT. The chain has TRBV6-5 and TRBJ1-1; D remains unclear. Germline CDR1 reads MNHEY; CDR2 reads SVGAGI. V lost 11 bases, J lost 0 bases, and 13 bases lay in between. This CDR3 region has 13 residues.

The chain combines TRBV3-1 (or the pseudogene TRBV3-2) with TRBJ1-2, with 8 bases fitting TRBD1. CDR3 length equals 15 residues. Germline lookup yields CDR1 LGHDT and CDR2 YNNKEL (reference sequence). V was clipped by 1 base and J by 6 bases; unmatched bases: 7. The chain's CDR3 is CASSQVGQGRNGYTF. Here the CDR3 DNA reads TGTGCCAGCAGCCAAGTAGGACAGGGAAGGAATGGCTACACCTTC.

The chain couples TRBV7-2 to TRBJ2-5; TRBD2 aligns across 10 bases. There are 16 residues in the CDR3. The germline V gene encodes CDR1 SGHTA and CDR2 FQGNSA. V lost 3 bases to trimming and J lost 7 bases; unmatched junction nucleotides: 11. The CDR3 here is CASSFRTSGVLGTQYF. The CDR3 bases are TGTGCCAGCAGCTTCCGAACTAGCGGGGTTTTGGGGACCCAGTACTTC.

CDR3 loop: CASSAAPGLGGYTF. The DNA for the CDR3 is TGTGCCAGCAGCGCTGCCCCAGGGTTGGGGGGCTACACCTTC. The rearrangement links TRBV7-3 to TRBJ1-2; D perhaps matches TRBD1 (5 bases). Trimming left V 5 bases short and J 8 bases short, with 18 bases between. The CDR3 contains 14 residues. Germline lookup yields CDR1 SGHTA and CDR2 FQGTGA.

CDR3 loop: CAWRTRGIGQPQHF. The CDR3 DNA is TGTGCCTGGAGGACCAGGGGAATAGGTCAGCCCCAGCATTTT. The gene calls are TRBV30 and TRBJ1-5; D is perhaps TRBD1 (6 bases). Germline V lookup: CDR1 GTSNPN, CDR2 SVGIG (reference sequence). Trimming took 3 bases from V and 6 from J, leaving 15 bases between them. This CDR3 region has 14 residues.

This chain links TRBV6-4 with TRBJ1-2, with 9 bases lining up with TRBD1. This CDR3 is 15 amino acids long. The J segment lost 3 bases and the V segment lost 9 bases, leaving 11 bases of the junction unmatched. Germline CDR1 MRHNA, CDR2 SNTAGT. The CDR3 spells CASRTQGQGHYGYTF. For the CDR3, the DNA is TGTGCCAGTCGCACCCAGGGACAGGGCCACTATGGCTACACCTTC.

This chain uses TRBV12-3 or TRBV12-4 with TRBJ1-2; a weak D match, TRBD1 (5 bases). The ends were cut back, 6 bases at V and 6 bases at J, with 11 bases in the middle. The CDR3 runs to 12 residues. The CDR3 spells CASRGTRDGYTF. Here the CDR3 DNA reads TGTGCCAGCAGGGGGACTAGAGATGGCTACACCTTC.

The V gene is TRBV2, the J gene TRBJ2-7; 11 nucleotides line up with TRBD2. This CDR3 is built from 12 residues. Germline values: CDR1 SNHLY, CDR2 FYNNEI. V gave up 7 bases and J gave up 10 bases; unmatched junction bases: 6. The CDR3 protein is CASKLAGAFQYF. In nucleotides, the CDR3 is TGTGCCAGCAAACTAGCGGGGGCTTTTCAGTACTTC.

This clone came up once. The V and J genes are TRBV6-6 and TRBJ2-3, with a possible D match to TRBD2 (5 bases). CDR1 is MNHNY, CDR2 SVGAGI, per germline (reference sequence). V shed 7 bases and J shed 5 bases, with 16 bases lying between them. This CDR3 comprises 14 residues. The CDR3 reads CASTPPGYGDTQYF. CDR3 DNA sequence: TGTGCCAGCACCCCCCCGGGGTACGGAGATACGCAGTATTTT.

This rearrangement joins TRBV7-9 to TRBJ2-4, with TRBD2 matching 11 bases. The CDR3 length is 19 residues. J was trimmed by 8 bases and V by 4 bases; bases with no gene match: 19. Germline V lookup: CDR1 SEHNR, CDR2 FQNEAQ (reference sequence). CDR3 in amino acids: CASSSRGIASGGKADIQYF. CDR3 nucleotide sequence: TGTGCCAGCAGCTCCCGAGGAATAGCTAGCGGGGGGAAGGCGGACATTCAGTACTTC.

The CDR3 spells CASSLDPSASYEQYF. DNA for the CDR3: TGTGCCAGCAGCTTGGATCCTAGCGCCTCCTACGAGCAGTACTTC. The rearrangement links TRBV5-4 to TRBJ2-7, with a possible D match to TRBD2 (6 bases). V was pared by 0 bases and J by 0 bases, with 10 bases between. This CDR3 spans 15 amino acids. Germline V gene sequence: CDR1 SGHNT, CDR2 YYREEE (reference sequence).

V and J are TRBV5-4 and TRBJ2-3, with 9 nucleotides matching TRBD1. The CDR3 is 16 amino acids. V lost 4 bases and J lost 4; bases outside the gene matches: 10. The V gene's germline CDR1 is SGHNT and CDR2 YYREEE (reference sequence). CDR3 nucleotides: TGTGCCAGCAGCACACCGGACAGGGGTTCGGCAGATACGCAGTATTTT. Amino acids: CASSTPDRGSADTQYF.

This chain connects TRBV19 to TRBJ1-2; D perhaps matches TRBD1 (5 bases). Trimming shortened V by 4 bases and J by 2 bases, and 11 bases separated the two germline ends. CDR1 LNHDA and CDR2 SQIVND come from the germline V gene (reference sequence). This CDR3 is built from 14 residues. CDR3 in amino acids: CASSKGQENYGYTF. The CDR3 DNA sequence: TGTGCCAGTAGTAAGGGGCAGGAAAACTATGGCTACACCTTC.

The chain employs TRBV7-9 and TRBJ2-5, with D perhaps TRBD1 (6 bases). The CDR3 spans 13 residues. The V gene lost 2 bases and the J gene lost 5 bases, with 9 bases spanning the gap. Per germline, CDR1 SEHNR and CDR2 FQNEAQ (reference sequence). The CDR3 here is CASSLNRAETQYF. Written as DNA, the CDR3 is TGTGCCAGCAGCTTAAACAGGGCCGAGACCCAGTACTTC.

The gene calls are TRBV6-2 or TRBV6-3 and TRBJ1-1; D is perhaps TRBD1 (5 bases). Trimming pared 0 bases from V and 5 bases from J, leaving 10 bases between. Germline values: CDR1 MNHEY, CDR2 SVGEGT. The CDR3 is 14 amino acids. The CDR3 loop is CASSYSLGGTEAFF. CDR3 coding DNA: TGTGCCAGCAGTTACTCCCTGGGGGGGACTGAAGCTTTCTTT.

The rearrangement joins TRBV5-8 to TRBJ1-2; TRBD1 aligns across 9 bases. This CDR3 spans 15 amino acids. The V gene end was trimmed by 4 bases and the J gene end by 4 bases; junction bases not matched to a gene: 8. Germline values: CDR1 SGHTS, CDR2 YDEGEE. CDR3 sequence: CASSQTGGAIYGYTF. As DNA, the CDR3 is TGTGCCAGCAGCCAAACAGGGGGCGCGATCTATGGCTACACCTTC.

The chain combines TRBV28 with TRBJ2-7; TRBD2 is a possible D gene (5 bases). The V and J ends lost 1 base and 2 bases respectively, with 9 bases between them. CDR3 length equals 14 residues. The V gene's germline CDR1 is MDHEN and CDR2 SYDVKM. CDR3 sequence reads: CASSLFGETYEQYF. In nucleotides, the CDR3 is TGTGCCAGCAGTTTATTCGGGGAAACCTACGAGCAGTACTTC.

This clone was observed a single time. The DNA for the CDR3 is TGTGCCAGCAGTGAAGCGCTTCTGACACCTAAAGAGACCCAGTACTTC. Translation: CASSEALLTPKETQYF. V is TRBV6-1 and J is TRBJ2-5; no firm D call. The germline gives CDR1 MNHNS, CDR2 SASEGT. The CDR3 extends over 16 amino acids. The ends were cut back, 0 bases at V and 3 bases at J, with 14 bases in the middle.

The chain uses TRBV19 and TRBJ1-5, with TRBD1 identical over 7 bases. The CDR3 covers 15 residues. With 7 bases clipped from V and 5 bases from J, the junction kept 11 bases outside the gene matches. CDR1 is LNHDA and CDR2 is SQIVND in the germline V gene (reference sequence). The CDR3 here is CASTPTGGGYQPQHF. The CDR3 DNA reads as TGTGCCAGTACCCCCACGGGAGGGGGCTATCAGCCCCAGCATTTT.